This is a list of T cell receptor beta chains from one sample in a study of shared clonotypes between healthy human individuals. The table came from immunoSEQ multiplex PCR; TCRdb's copy has only in-frame clones and leaves some out. The data hold about a million clones, with 65% to 75% observed a single time. Material: memory CD4+ T cells sorted from blood. The source of these receptors is a man aged 18 to 29 in good health. Both conserved end residues are part of each CDR3. The D gene is left open where the match is weak. Clone size appears in some rows only: once, few, many, or a class for an expanded clone.

j_gene | abundance | d_gene | v_gene | CDR3aa | CDR3nt
TRBJ1-1 | . | . | TRBV6-6 | CASSYSSRRSGTEAFF | TGTGCCAGCAGTTACTCTAGCCGAAGATCCGGCACTGAAGCTTTCTTT
TRBJ1-5 | . | . | TRBV28 | CASSWLGDQPQHF | TGTGCCAGCAGTTGGCTAGGGGATCAGCCCCAGCATTTT
TRBJ1-3 | . | . | TRBV7-8 | CASSLAHPSRGNTIYF | TGTGCCAGCAGCTTAGCGCATCCCTCGCGTGGAAACACCATATATTTT
TRBJ2-5 | . | . | TRBV7-2 | CASSLRPQYIGETQYF | TGTGCCAGCAGCTTAAGGCCCCAATACATCGGAGAGACCCAGTACTTC
TRBJ1-2 | . | . | TRBV6-1 | CASSEGQGYGYTF | TGTGCCAGCAGTGAGGGTCAGGGCTATGGCTACACCTTC
TRBJ1-1 | . | TRBD1 | TRBV2 | CASSGGTGGGTEAFF | TGTGCCAGCAGTGGGGGGACAGGGGGTGGTACTGAAGCTTTCTTT
TRBJ1-1 | . | . | TRBV28 | CASISQGRRTEAFF | TGTGCCAGCATCTCCCAGGGGAGAAGGACTGAAGCTTTCTTT
TRBJ2-5 | . | . | TRBV5-1 | CASRLGLGETQYF | TGCGCCAGCAGGCTGGGCTTAGGGGAGACCCAGTACTTC
TRBJ2-5 | few | . | TRBV5-1 | CASSQSLGETQYF | TGCGCCAGCAGCCAAAGTCTCGGAGAGACCCAGTACTTC
TRBJ2-3 | many | TRBD2 | TRBV6-6 | CASKREGLTDTQYF | TGTGCCAGCAAGCGGGAGGGCCTTACAGATACGCAGTATTTT
TRBJ2-7 | . | . | TRBV11-1 | CASSPDGASYEQYF | TGTGCCAGCAGCCCCGACGGCGCCTCCTACGAGCAGTACTTC
TRBJ2-7 | . | . | TRBV6-4 | CAAVGWGKYEQYF | TGTGCCGCAGTCGGGTGGGGCAAATACGAGCAGTACTTC
TRBJ2-3 | . | TRBD2 | TRBV2 | CASSEAGGVIGDTQYF | TGTGCCAGCAGTGAAGCGGGAGGGGTCATCGGGGATACGCAGTATTTT
TRBJ2-7 | . | . | TRBV5-1 | CASSLTVRQGKPYEQYF | TGCGCCAGCAGCCTCACGGTTAGGCAGGGCAAGCCCTACGAGCAGTACTTC
TRBJ1-4 | . | . | TRBV6-5 | CASRQGLPGEKLFF | TGTGCCAGCAGGCAGGGGCTGCCGGGTGAAAAACTGTTTTTT
TRBJ2-5 | . | . | TRBV10-1 | CASSLGTPGETQYF | TGCGCCAGCAGCCTCGGGACCCCGGGAGAGACCCAGTACTTC
TRBJ1-2 | . | TRBD1 | TRBV19 | CASSTRQGTYGYTF | TGTGCCAGTAGTACCCGACAGGGGACCTATGGCTACACCTTC
TRBJ1-1 | . | . | TRBV2 | CASCDQLLNTEAFF | TGTGCCAGCTGCGATCAGCTTCTGAACACTGAAGCTTTCTTT
TRBJ2-1 | . | . | TRBV7-2 | CASSFRGGSNEQFF | TGTGCCAGCAGCTTCAGGGGCGGGAGTAATGAGCAGTTCTTC
TRBJ2-1 | few | . | TRBV6-4 | CASSQGRDPRYNEQFF | TGTGCCAGCAGTCAAGGCCGGGATCCTCGTTACAATGAGCAGTTCTTC
TRBJ2-2 | few | . | TRBV5-1 | CASSFEAANTGELFF | TGCGCCAGCAGCTTTGAAGCAGCGAACACCGGGGAGCTGTTTTTT
TRBJ2-7 | . | . | TRBV6-1 | CASRKGDLLYEQYF | TGTGCCAGCAGGAAGGGCGATTTACTCTACGAGCAGTACTTC
TRBJ2-3 | . | TRBD1 | TRBV28 | CASSSRQGTDTQYF | TGTGCCAGCAGTTCAAGACAGGGTACAGATACGCAGTATTTT
TRBJ2-7 | . | TRBD2 | TRBV10-3 | CAISARTSGRMYEQYF | TGTGCCATCAGTGCCAGGACTAGCGGGAGGATGTACGAGCAGTACTTC
TRBJ2-7 | . | TRBD2 | TRBV9 | CASSVGGPGGSSYEQYF | TGTGCCAGCAGCGTAGGTGGTCCGGGGGGAAGCTCCTACGAGCAGTACTTC
TRBJ2-7 | . | . | TRBV25-1 | CASSEWGKGYEQYF | TGTGCCAGCAGTGAATGGGGCAAGGGCTACGAGCAGTACTTC
TRBJ2-5 | once | . | TRBV7-3 | CASSATPWETQYF | TGTGCCAGCAGCGCTACCCCGTGGGAGACCCAGTACTTC
TRBJ2-1 | . | . | TRBV11-2 | CASSLEWSPEQFF | TGTGCCAGCAGCTTAGAGTGGAGCCCTGAGCAGTTCTTC
TRBJ1-2 | . | . | TRBV2 | CASSGPGVSGGYTF | TGTGCCAGCAGTGGACCAGGGGTCAGCGGCGGCTACACCTTC
TRBJ2-7 | once | TRBD1 | TRBV27 | CASSRGQGAYEQYF | TGTGCCAGCAGTAGGGGACAGGGGGCCTACGAGCAGTACTTC
TRBJ2-7 | . | TRBD1 | TRBV28 | CASSTRTGQYF | TGTGCCAGCAGTACCCGGACAGGACAGTACTTC
TRBJ2-7 | . | . | TRBV7-9 | CASSSQDTRLLYEQYF | TGTGCCAGCAGTTCGCAGGATACTAGACTCCTCTACGAGCAGTACTTC
TRBJ1-2 | . | . | TRBV14 | CASSRTWVYGYTF | TGTGCCAGCAGCCGGACATGGGTCTATGGCTACACCTTC
TRBJ1-1 | . | TRBD1 | TRBV28 | CASFPTKQGSEAFF | TGTGCCAGTTTCCCTACTAAACAGGGGTCTGAAGCTTTCTTT
TRBJ2-5 | . | . | TRBV7-8 | CASSHAEFRDAQETQYF | TGTGCCAGCAGTCACGCGGAATTCCGGGACGCCCAAGAGACCCAGTACTTC
TRBJ1-2 | . | . | TRBV19 | CASSIGSAVIGDGYTF | TGTGCCAGTAGTATTGGTTCGGCAGTTATTGGGGATGGCTACACCTTC
TRBJ1-1 | . | . | TRBV2 | CASSPILTSSLIWTEAFF | TGTGCCAGCAGTCCAATCCTCACTTCCTCTTTAATTTGGACTGAAGCTTTCTTT
TRBJ2-7 | . | TRBD2 | TRBV13 | CASSSIGTSAVYEQYF | TGTGCCAGCAGCTCTATCGGGACTAGCGCCGTCTACGAGCAGTACTTC
TRBJ2-5 | . | . | TRBV5-4 | CASRNEWESETQYF | TGTGCCAGCAGGAACGAATGGGAGTCAGAGACCCAGTACTTC
TRBJ1-2 | once | . | TRBV5-4 | CASSPEGQRNYGYTF | TGTGCCAGCAGCCCGGAAGGACAGCGGAACTATGGCTACACCTTC
TRBJ2-7 | few | . | TRBV6-1 | CASSEVGEANEQYF | TGTGCCAGCAGTGAAGTTGGGGAAGCGAACGAGCAGTACTTC
TRBJ2-7 | . | . | TRBV6-1 | CASSEAGLSSYEQYF | TGTGCCAGCAGTGAAGCAGGGTTGAGCTCCTACGAGCAGTACTTC
TRBJ1-3 | . | TRBD1 | TRBV10-1 | CASSHGTGEGNTIYF | TGCGCCAGCAGCCACGGGACAGGAGAAGGAAACACCATATATTTT
TRBJ1-1 | . | . | TRBV5-1 | CASSLYWNTEAFF | TGCGCCAGCAGCCTCTATTGGAACACTGAAGCTTTCTTT
TRBJ1-4 | . | . | TRBV5-6 | CASSLRASTNEKLFF | TGTGCCAGCAGCTTGCGGGCCTCAACTAATGAAAAACTGTTTTTT
TRBJ2-4 | . | TRBD2 | TRBV2 | CASSLAGGQYF | TGTGCCAGCAGCCTAGCGGGAGGGCAGTACTTC
TRBJ1-1 | . | . | TRBV5-6 | CASRGFGGNTEAFF | TGTGCCAGCAGGGGATTTGGGGGGAACACTGAAGCTTTCTTT
TRBJ2-7 | . | TRBD2 | TRBV4-1 | CASSPAGGYYEQYF | TGCGCCAGCAGTCCAGCGGGGGGCTACTACGAGCAGTACTTC
TRBJ1-4 | . | . | TRBV4-1 | CASSHPTGQGLEKLFF | TGCGCCAGCAGCCATCCAACGGGCCAAGGATTAGAAAAACTGTTTTTT
TRBJ2-7 | few | . | TRBV7-6 | CASSSGTVSYEQYF | TGTGCCAGCAGCTCCGGGACGGTCTCCTACGAGCAGTACTTC
TRBJ1-6 | many | . | TRBV6-1 | CASSERGPGVLNSPLHF | TGTGCCAGCAGTGAAAGGGGACCTGGGGTCCTGAATTCACCCCTCCACTTT
TRBJ1-2 | few | TRBD1 | TRBV4-1 | CASSLRGFDYGYTF | TGCGCCAGCAGCCTCAGGGGGTTTGACTATGGCTACACCTTC
TRBJ2-5 | . | . | TRBV16 | CASSQSSEGETQYF | TGTGCCAGCAGCCAATCTTCAGAGGGGGAGACCCAGTACTTC
TRBJ1-1 | few | . | TRBV21-1 | CASSKARGAATEAFF | TGTGCCAGCAGCAAAGCCCGGGGGGCTGCCACTGAAGCTTTCTTT